Listed here are 3 T cell receptor beta chains from one sample, sequenced in a study of OX40 agonist ivuxolimab in advanced cancers. Clones were read by immunoSEQ multiplex PCR, and TCRdb kept only the in-frame ones, dropping some. Among about 62,000 clones listed, around 85% were seen once. Specimen: CD4+ or CD8+ T cells sorted from blood, collected in a trial of the OX40 agonist ivuxolimab. Every receptor here comes from an adult with an advanced solid tumor such as melanoma, head and neck, liver or kidney cancer.

The DNA for the CDR3 is TGTGCCAGCAGCCCCGGGACAGGGGCCGGGGAGCTGTTTTTT. Amino acids: CASSPGTGAGELFF. The chain joins TRBV7-3 to TRBJ2-2, with TRBD1 matching over 10 bases. Germline-derived CDR1 and CDR2 are SGHTA and FQGTGA. Trimming cost V 5 bases and J 6 bases; bases outside gene matches: 3. This CDR3 spans 14 amino acids. The entire variable domain, with the rest obtained from reference TRBV7-3 and TRBJ2-2, is as follows: GAGVSQTPSNKVTEKGKYVELRCDPISGHTALYWYRQSLGQGPEFLIYFQGTGAADDSGLPNDRFFAVRPEGSVSTLKIQRTERGDSAVYLCASSPGTGAGELFFGEGSRLTVL.

The V gene is TRBV19, the J gene TRBJ2-1; TRBD2 aligns across 12 bases. The CDR3 has 14 residues. Trimming took 6 bases from V and 9 from J; bases not matched to a gene: 6. The germline V gene has CDR1 LNHDA and CDR2 SQIVND (reference sequence). DNA for the CDR3: TGTGCCAGTAGGCCTAGCGGGGGGGCCGGTGAGCAGTTCTTC. It encodes CASRPSGGAGEQFF. Combining the CDR3 with reference TRBV19 and TRBJ2-1 gives the whole variable domain DGGITQSPKYLFRKEGQNVTLSCEQNLNHDAMYWYRQDPGQGLRLIYYSQIVNDFQKGDIAEGYSVSREKKESFPLTVTSAQKNPTAFYLCASRPSGGAGEQFFGPGTRLTVL.

This chain uses TRBV21-1 with TRBJ2-1; TRBD2, the table's D call, was not compared with the DNA. TRBV21-1 is a pseudogene. This CDR3 spans 18 amino acids. The CDR3 bases are TGTGCCAGCAGCAAGGACTACGACAGACCCACCACTAACAATGAGCAGTTCTTC. As protein: CASSKDYDRPTTNNEQFF.